A selection of T cell receptor beta chains follows, all from one sample in a study of shared clonotypes between healthy human individuals. The table came from immunoSEQ multiplex PCR; TCRdb's copy has only in-frame clones and leaves some out. Of some 2 million clones detected, approximately 94% appear once; the ten largest clones hold 0.85% to 1.3%. The sequencing sample was made of naive CD8+ T cells sorted from blood. The receptor set was obtained from a man between 18 and 29 years old in good health. CDR3s include the opening cysteine and the closing phenylalanine or tryptophan. Fields, in order: clone size, D gene, V gene, J gene, CDR3 DNA, CDR3 protein. The D gene is left open where the match is weak. Expanded clones are given a class, and other clones once, few, many or no size at all.

>once|TRBD2|TRBV6-7|TRBJ2-1
TGTGCCTCGAGTAAGGCTAGCGGGGGGGCCTATGAGCAGTTCTTC
CASSKASGGAYEQFF
>.|TRBD1|TRBV30|TRBJ1-6
TGTGCCTGGAAGGAACAGGGGGGCTCACCCCTCCACTTT
CAWKEQGGSPLHF
>.|.|TRBV5-4|TRBJ2-7
TGTGCCAGCAGCGAATGGGACGGCTCCTACGAGCAGTACTTC
CASSEWDGSYEQYF
>.|.|TRBV6-5|TRBJ2-7
TGTGCCAGCAGTTACTCCGGCAGTTCCTACGAGCAGTACTTC
CASSYSGSSYEQYF
>.|.|TRBV5-6|TRBJ2-7
TGTGCCAGCAGCTTGGTTGAAGAGAGCTCCTACGAGCAGTACTTC
CASSLVEESSYEQYF
>.|.|TRBV6-1|TRBJ2-1
TGTGCCAGCAATAGTCGAATGAATGAGCAGTTCTTC
CASNSRMNEQFF
>.|.|TRBV9|TRBJ2-5
TGTGCCAGCAGCGCAAGGGACTCGGGGGAGACCCAGTACTTC
CASSARDSGETQYF
>few|TRBD2|TRBV5-6|TRBJ2-7
TGTGCCAGCAGCTTGGGGCTAGCGGGAGGCTACGAGCAGTACTTC
CASSLGLAGGYEQYF
>.|.|TRBV28|TRBJ1-1
TGTGCCAGCAGGTCAGAGGGGTTCACTGAAGCTTTCTTT
CASRSEGFTEAFF
>.|.|TRBV6-5|TRBJ2-7
TGTGCCAGCAGTTACTATGGAGGCGACGAGCAGTACTTC
CASSYYGGDEQYF
>once|.|TRBV28|TRBJ2-5
TGTGCCAGCGGGCAGGCGGAGACCCAGTACTTC
CASGQAETQYF
>.|TRBD1|TRBV9|TRBJ1-4
TGTGCCAGCAGCGAAGGACAGGGAACAACTAATGAAAAACTGTTTTTT
CASSEGQGTTNEKLFF
>.|.|TRBV9|TRBJ2-1
TGTGCCAGCAACACGGGGAACTCCTACAATGAGCAGTTCTTC
CASNTGNSYNEQFF
>.|.|TRBV10-3|TRBJ2-7
TGTGCCATCAGTGATGGAAGAGGCGAGCAGTACTTC
CAISDGRGEQYF
>.|.|TRBV6-5|TRBJ2-2
TGTGCCAGCAGTTACTCGAAAGTAGCCCCCGGGGAGCTGTTTTTT
CASSYSKVAPGELFF
>.|.|TRBV2|TRBJ2-7
TGTGCCAGCAGTGACCCCGGGTCCGCCTACGAGCAGTACTTC
CASSDPGSAYEQYF
>.|.|TRBV30|TRBJ1-2
TGTGCCTGGAGTGTTGGCAGGGAGAAGGATGGCTACACCTTC
CAWSVGREKDGYTF
>.|TRBD2|TRBV19|TRBJ2-7
TGTGCCAGTGGATCTAGCGGGGATTACGAGCAGTACTTC
CASGSSGDYEQYF
>.|.|TRBV29-1|TRBJ1-2
TGCAGCGTTGAAGATCAGTCAGGGGCTGGCTACACCTTC
CSVEDQSGAGYTF
>.|.|TRBV11-2|TRBJ2-3
TGTGCCAGCAGCTCCGGAGATACGCAGTATTTT
CASSSGDTQYF
>once|.|TRBV25-1|TRBJ2-1
TGTGCCAGCAGTATTGGGGGAAATTACAATGAGCAGTTCTTC
CASSIGGNYNEQFF
>.|TRBD2|TRBV6-5|TRBJ2-2
TGTGCCAGCAGTCCGACTAGCGGGAGTACCGGGGAGCTGTTTTTT
CASSPTSGSTGELFF
>.|TRBD1|TRBV19|TRBJ1-4
TGTGCCAGTAGTACCTGGACAGGGACGAATGAAAAACTGTTTTTT
CASSTWTGTNEKLFF
>.|.|TRBV19|TRBJ1-1
TGTGCCAGTATCGACGGTTACACTGAAGCTTTCTTT
CASIDGYTEAFF
>.|.|TRBV13|TRBJ2-2
TGTGCCAGCAGCCACGAGATGACAGCGAACACCGGGGAGCTGTTTTTT
CASSHEMTANTGELFF
>.|.|TRBV4-3|TRBJ2-7
TGCGCCAGCAGCCAAGATGTTGCTGGGTCCTACGAGCAGTACTTC
CASSQDVAGSYEQYF
>.|TRBD2|TRBV13|TRBJ2-3
TGTGCCAGCAGCTGGGGGACTAGCGGAGGCACAGATACGCAGTATTTT
CASSWGTSGGTDTQYF
>few|.|TRBV27|TRBJ2-7
TGTGCCAGCAGTTTAACTATCAGGGACTACGAGCAGTACTTC
CASSLTIRDYEQYF
>.|TRBD2|TRBV7-2|TRBJ2-7
TGTGCCAGCAGCTTATTGGGACTAGCGGGGGACCTCTCCTACGAGCAGTACTTC
CASSLLGLAGDLSYEQYF
>.|.|TRBV14|TRBJ2-7
TGTGCCAGCAGTCACGGACTTCCCCTCGAGCAGTACTTC
CASSHGLPLEQYF
>.|.|TRBV4-1|TRBJ2-4
TGCGCCAGCAGCCACCCAGGGGTTGGGAACATTCAGTACTTC
CASSHPGVGNIQYF
>once|.|TRBV27|TRBJ2-1
TGTGCCAGCAGGGGCCCTCGGTTGGACGAGCAGTTCTTC
CASRGPRLDEQFF
>.|.|TRBV5-1|TRBJ1-3
TGCGCCAGCAGCTCCCGGGACGGCCCTGGAAACACCATATATTTT
CASSSRDGPGNTIYF
>.|.|TRBV10-1|TRBJ1-4
TGCGCCGACGGGGAGTCTGCAACTAATGAAAAACTGTTTTTT
CADGESATNEKLFF
>.|.|TRBV7-6|TRBJ2-2
TGTGCCAGCAGCTCTGCGGGTAGCGGAGCGAACACCGGGGAGCTGTTTTTT
CASSSAGSGANTGELFF
>.|TRBD2|TRBV2|TRBJ2-1
TGTGCCAGCAGTGCCGGGCCTAGCGGTACCTACAATGAGCAGTTCTTC
CASSAGPSGTYNEQFF
>.|.|TRBV29-1|TRBJ2-5
TGCAGCGTTGGTCTCCGGGGCTCCCTACAAGAGACCCAGTACTTC
CSVGLRGSLQETQYF
>.|.|TRBV4-3|TRBJ1-1
TGCGCCAGCAGCCAAGATCCGATCACAGGCGCCTTGGGGTGGACTGAAGCTTTCTTT
CASSQDPITGALGWTEAFF
>.|.|TRBV4-3|TRBJ2-7
TGCGCCAGCAGCCATGAAGTTGGCTACGAGCAGTACTTC
CASSHEVGYEQYF
>.|.|TRBV27|TRBJ2-1
TGTGCCAGCAGTTTAAAAGGGGCCAAGGGGTATGAGCAGTTCTTC
CASSLKGAKGYEQFF
>.|.|TRBV9|TRBJ2-1
TGTGCCAGCAGCGTAGGGGTAGTACCGGAGCAGTTCTTC
CASSVGVVPEQFF
>.|.|TRBV28|TRBJ2-1
TGTGCCAGCAGTTTTTTAGGCCCTGTCAATGAGCAGTTCTTC
CASSFLGPVNEQFF
>.|TRBD2|TRBV7-2|TRBJ2-7
TGTGCCAGCAGCAGATCGACTAGCGGGGGTTACGAGCAGTACTTC
CASSRSTSGGYEQYF
>.|.|TRBV6-5|TRBJ1-6
TGTGCCAGCAGTTACCTGGGGGGGGATTCACCCCTCCACTTT
CASSYLGGDSPLHF
>.|.|TRBV9|TRBJ2-5
TGTGCCAGCAGCGTAGGAGGGGGAGAGACCCAGTACTTC
CASSVGGGETQYF
>many|.|TRBV29-1|TRBJ2-1
TGCAGCGTTGAATCCTACAGTAATGAGCAGTTCTTC
CSVESYSNEQFF
>.|TRBD2|TRBV19|TRBJ2-1
TGTGCCAGTAGTGTGACTAGCGGGGGAGGTAATGAGCAGTTCTTC
CASSVTSGGGNEQFF
>.|TRBD2|TRBV10-3|TRBJ2-7
TGTGCCATCAGTCTGACTAGCGGGTTCTACGAGCAGTACTTC
CAISLTSGFYEQYF